One sample yielded the 15 T cell receptor beta chains listed below, sequenced in a study of sequential checkpoint blockade in melanoma. Treatment specified: randomized to nivolumab then ipilimumab (arm A) or the reverse (arm B). The table came from immunoSEQ multiplex PCR; TCRdb's copy has only in-frame clones and leaves some out. The data show fewer than 50,000 clones, with roughly 84% seen just once and around 12% held by the top ten. This specimen consisted of CD8+ T cells sorted from blood (inferred from file names), obtained from a patient given nivolumab and ipilimumab in sequence. The receptors were gathered from a human donor with melanoma.

The sample holds one count of this clone. The V and J genes are TRBV27 and TRBJ2-1; D is possibly TRBD2 (6 bases). V was clipped by 2 bases and J by 3 bases, with 8 bases between them. This CDR3 contains 14 residues. Germline CDR1 is MNHEY and CDR2 is SMNVEV (reference sequence). As DNA, the CDR3 is TGTGCCAGCAGTTTAGGAGGGCACTACAATGAGCAGTTCTTC. Amino acids: CASSLGGHYNEQFF.

The CDR3 coding sequence is TGTGCCAGTAGTATAGGAGGAGCCGGTGAGCAGTTCTTC. It encodes CASSIGGAGEQFF. The chain employs TRBV19 and TRBJ2-1; D gene unclear. The V gene lost 1 base and the J gene lost 9 bases, with 10 bases spanning the gap. This CDR3 is 13 amino acids long. Per the germline V gene, CDR1 is LNHDA and CDR2 is SQIVND (reference sequence). The variable domain in full, with the rest retrieved from reference TRBV19 and TRBJ2-1, is DGGITQSPKYLFRKEGQNVTLSCEQNLNHDAMYWYRQDPGQGLRLIYYSQIVNDFQKGDIAEGYSVSREKKESFPLTVTSAQKNPTAFYLCASSIGGAGEQFFGPGTRLTVL.

V is TRBV28 and J is TRBJ2-7, with a tentative D call TRBD1 (5 bases). CDR1 and CDR2 (germline): MDHEN, SYDVKM. V lost 3 bases and J 7 bases, leaving 10 bases between the germline ends. The CDR3 contains 12 residues. CDR3 amino acids: CASSFSQGEQYF. CDR3 DNA sequence: TGTGCCAGCAGTTTTTCTCAGGGAGAGCAGTACTTC.

This chain joins TRBV11-2 and TRBJ2-1; 12 nucleotides match TRBD2. The CDR3 covers 15 residues. Germline V gene lookup returns CDR1 SGHAT and CDR2 FQNNGV. Trimming cost V 5 bases and J 4 bases; bases outside gene matches: 3. The CDR3 sequence: CASSPGLAGYNEQFF. For the CDR3, the DNA is TGTGCCAGCAGCCCCGGACTAGCGGGGTACAATGAGCAGTTCTTC.

The genes are TRBV7-9 and TRBJ1-1; D remains unclear. The CDR3 totals 14 residues. Germline CDR1 is SEHNR and CDR2 is FQNEAQ (reference sequence). V was clipped by 1 base and J by 2 bases, with 8 bases between them. The CDR3, as DNA: TGTGCCAGCAGCTTAGGCGGGGTAAACACTGAAGCTTTCTTT. Translated, it gives CASSLGGVNTEAFF.

V and J are TRBV7-9 and TRBJ1-1; TRBD1 might be the D (5 bases). Trimming removed 4 bases at V and 6 bases at J, with 9 bases between. CDR1 and CDR2 from the germline V gene are SEHNR and FQNEAQ (reference sequence). CDR3 length: 12 amino acids. CDR3 in DNA: TGTGCCAGCAGCTCTTCGACAGCTGAAGCTTTCTTT. Amino acid sequence: CASSSSTAEAFF.

The chain is built from TRBV4-2 and TRBJ2-2, with 7 bases that match TRBD2. Germline assignment: CDR1 LGHNA and CDR2 YNFKEQ. The J segment lost 2 bases and the V segment lost 1 base, leaving 4 bases of the junction unmatched. The CDR3 is made up of 16 amino acids. CDR3 amino acids: CASSQGLAVNTGELFF. The CDR3 DNA reads TGTGCCAGCAGCCAAGGCCTAGCGGTAAACACCGGGGAGCTGTTTTTT.

The genes are TRBV4-1 and TRBJ1-3, with D possibly being TRBD1 (5 bases). Germline V gives CDR1 MGHRA, CDR2 YSYEKL. There are 16 residues in the CDR3. Trimming took 1 base from V and 1 from J, leaving 11 bases between them. The CDR3 loop is CASSQVTAPSGNTIYF. For the CDR3, the DNA is TGCGCCAGCAGCCAAGTGACAGCTCCGTCTGGAAACACCATATATTTT.

The chain has TRBV4-1 and TRBJ2-2; D is perhaps TRBD2 (5 bases). The CDR3 runs 14 residues. Germline CDR1 and CDR2: MGHRA and YSYEKL. Trimming took 5 bases from V and 3 from J, leaving 10 bases between them. CDR3 region: CASSEGMDTGELFF. The CDR3 coding sequence is TGCGCCAGCAGCGAGGGAATGGACACCGGGGAGCTGTTTTTT.

This clone came up once. The rearrangement joins TRBV27 to TRBJ2-5; TRBD1 agrees at 7 bases. V lost 7 bases and J lost 5; bases outside the gene matches: 16. There are 16 residues in the CDR3. The germline CDR1 and CDR2 sequences are MNHEY and SMNVEV (reference sequence). CDR3 residues: CASNHQGQTSGETQYF. As DNA, the CDR3 is TGTGCCAGCAACCACCAGGGACAGACCTCTGGGGAGACCCAGTACTTC.

The chain is built from TRBV7-9 and TRBJ1-5, with D perhaps matching TRBD1 (5 bases). V was pared by 5 bases and J by 2 bases, with 10 bases between. The CDR3 is 14 residues long. Germline lookup yields CDR1 SEHNR and CDR2 FQNEAQ (reference sequence). The CDR3 sequence is CASSVGGGNQPQHF. The CDR3 nucleotides read TGTGCCAGCAGCGTTGGGGGGGGCAATCAGCCCCAGCATTTT.

The chain is built from TRBV19 and TRBJ1-6; 7 bases are a match to TRBD1. The germline V gene has CDR1 LNHDA and CDR2 SQIVND (reference sequence). Germline trimming cut 3 bases from V and 7 bases from J; bases unmatched to any gene: 9. The CDR3 extends over 16 amino acids. The chain's CDR3 is CASSIRQGSWNSPLHF. CDR3 DNA: TGTGCCAGTAGTATCCGACAGGGCAGCTGGAATTCACCCCTCCACTTT. Based on the CDR3 plus reference TRBV19 and TRBJ1-6, the full variable domain is DGGITQSPKYLFRKEGQNVTLSCEQNLNHDAMYWYRQDPGQGLRLIYYSQIVNDFQKGDIAEGYSVSREKKESFPLTVTSAQKNPTAFYLCASSIRQGSWNSPLHFGNGTRLTVT.

The CDR3 loop is CASSLPMGQGAFYEQYF. The DNA of the CDR3 is TGTGCCAGCAGCTTACCCATGGGACAGGGCGCCTTTTACGAGCAGTACTTC. V gene TRBV7-9 combines with J gene TRBJ2-7, with 9 nucleotides matching TRBD1. The V segment lost 2 bases and the J segment 4 bases; nucleotides outside the gene matches: 12. The length of the CDR3 is 17 residues. Looked up from germline, CDR1 is SEHNR and CDR2 is FQNEAQ (reference sequence).

The table lists this clone with a count of one. The chain employs TRBV6-5 and TRBJ2-7, with 7 bases identical to TRBD2. Germline V gene sequence: CDR1 MNHEY, CDR2 SVGAGI. Unmatched junction bases numbered 5, after V lost 2 bases and J lost 4 bases. CDR3 size: 14 residues. Here the CDR3 DNA reads TGTGCCAGCAGTTACACGACTAGCTCGTACGAGCAGTACTTC. This gives the protein CASSYTTSSYEQYF.

The chain is built from TRBV6-6 and TRBJ1-2, with 8 positions matching TRBD1. V lost 2 bases, J lost 7 bases, and 6 bases stayed unmatched. Germline lookup yields CDR1 MNHNY and CDR2 SVGAGI (reference sequence). The CDR3 has 14 residues. The CDR3 sequence is CASSYTTGGGGYTF. The CDR3 DNA is TGTGCCAGCAGTTACACCACAGGGGGTGGTGGCTACACCTTC.